This TCR beta chain was found in a study of cytomegalovirus exposure and HLA in healthy donors (dated by TCRdb to about 2017). Looking at the study overall: According to a later analysis, the 120 or so validation repertoires were produced on the same platform as the 666 repertoires of the first cohort. The study aimed to test whether cataloging public T cell receptors could reveal signatures of past pathogen exposure. In addition to the first cohort of 650 to 800 subjects, a separate validation cohort of about 120 different subjects was used. High-throughput TCR immunosequencing, statistical association of individual TCRs with disease status, and machine learning were combined to predict cytomegalovirus infection status. Beyond this particular receptor, the publication reports: The authors suggested that the approach could potentially be generalized to other disease states and immunological phenotypes. In both the original and validation cohorts, the classifier was reported to diagnose cytomegalovirus status with high specificity and sensitivity. The validation cohort had no HLA typing available for a later analysis, so co-occurrence within that cohort was assessed over all 110 or so repertoires. A few of the identified cytomegalovirus-associated TCR beta chains were confirmed in vitro to be specific for cytomegalovirus antigens. Subsequent analysis determined that TCRs grouped into clusters in the first cohort also showed a tendency toward co-occurrence across the roughly 120 validation repertoires, and approximately 94% of cluster scores exceeded 0. The study gave a list of around 170 TCR beta chains associated with cytomegalovirus. Most TCR sequences were observed very rarely across donors, whereas some public TCRs were present in many individuals.

As for this clone: Its antigen specificity is not known. No clone much larger than this one lies a single base away; base qualities are absent.

Separate from the roughly 650-subject first cohort, the validation cohort of 95 to 150 subjects was the group to which the donors belonged. For this chain, trimming is 5 bases at the V end and 10 bases at the J end, and the number of junction bases without a gene match is 14. There are 14 amino acids in the CDR3, from cysteine to phenylalanine inclusive. The CDR3 DNA has 42 bases and is translated from base 1. From the germline V gene, CDR1 is SNHLY and CDR2 is FYNNEI. Library construction relied on the immunoSEQ multiplex PCR assay. In the source study's methods: A statistical classification framework was built to diagnose cytomegalovirus status from the catalog of TCR beta chain sequences. The source is immuneACCESS, and TCRdb retained only in-frame sequences with V and J called. Part of the clones is not carried over; for the studies checked, unresolved V genes explain less than half of this, and the remainder is unexplained. V and J calls and clone size come straight from that table; D and trimming were deduced from the DNA. The table for this sample lists about 330,000 clones; roughly 90% of them were counted only once. 0.84% of the sample comes from the top ten.

This clonotype originated in a woman between 18 and 30 years old in good health and CMV-seronegative. Sequences were obtained from PBMCs. The rearranged segments are TRBV2 and TRBJ2-7; 7 junctional bases match TRBD1. The bases are TGTGCCAGCAGTACCGTCCTGACAGGGAGTCCACAGTACTTC. This translates into CASSTVLTGSPQYF.